These 21 T cell receptor beta chains share one sample of origin, sequenced in a study of blood T cell repertoires in COVID-19 (TCRdb year 2020). Libraries were built with the immunoSEQ multiplex PCR assay. Imported from immuneACCESS, the table was reduced by TCRdb to in-frame sequences with V and J called. These copies leave out some clones; in studies compared against another copy, an unresolved V gene accounts for under half, and the cause of the remainder is not known. The sample data list under 350,000 clones, and 70% to 90% of these were observed just once. 11% of the sample goes to the ten largest clones. Sequenced input: peripheral blood. The receptors come from a woman between 70 and 85 years old with acute or convalescent COVID-19.

This clone was observed once. The chain couples TRBV7-6 to TRBJ2-7; TRBD1 aligns across 10 bases. CDR3 length: 14 residues. The junction had 7 bases not matched to a gene; V was cut back by 4 bases and J by 7 bases. CDR1 is SGHVS, CDR2 FNYEAQ, per germline. CDR3 bases: TGTGCCAGCAGCTCCGGGACAGGGGAGCGGGAGCAGTACTTC. Translating it yields CASSSGTGEREQYF.

V usage is TRBV9 and J usage is TRBJ1-1, with D tentatively TRBD1 (5 bases). Germline V lookup: CDR1 SGDLS, CDR2 YYNGEE. The V and J ends lost 4 bases and 7 bases respectively, with 17 bases between them. The CDR3 runs 14 residues. The CDR3 loop is CASSPQKEGSEAFF. The CDR3, as DNA: TGTGCCAGCAGCCCCCAGAAGGAGGGGAGTGAAGCTTTCTTT.

V is TRBV7-9 and J is TRBJ1-1; D perhaps matches TRBD1 (6 bases). Germline CDR1 and CDR2: SEHNR and FQNEAQ (reference sequence). The germline V and J ends were trimmed by 2 bases and 0 bases, with 10 bases remaining between them. The CDR3 covers 15 residues. CDR3 in DNA: TGTGCCAGCAGCTTATTGGGGGCCGTGAACACTGAAGCTTTCTTT. Its protein is CASSLLGAVNTEAFF.

The chain combines TRBV4-1 with TRBJ1-2; D unclear. Per germline, CDR1 MGHRA and CDR2 YSYEKL. This CDR3 spans 15 amino acids. Trimming shortened V by 2 bases and J by 5 bases, and 15 bases separated the two germline ends. The CDR3 region is CASSQPGTPRYGYTF. Here the CDR3 DNA reads TGCGCCAGCAGCCAACCGGGTACCCCGAGATATGGCTACACCTTC.

This CDR3 is CASRDTGFNQPQHF. DNA of the CDR3: TGTGCCAGTAGGGACACGGGTTTTAATCAGCCCCAGCATTTT. The chain recombines TRBV19 with TRBJ1-5; weak D call: TRBD1 (5 bases). The V gene lost 6 bases and the J gene lost 4 bases, with 13 bases spanning the gap. Germline V gene lookup returns CDR1 LNHDA and CDR2 SQIVND (reference sequence). The CDR3 sequence is 14 residues long.

A single count supports this clone. The V call is TRBV2, the J call TRBJ1-2, with D possibly being TRBD1 (6 bases). Germline CDR1 is SNHLY and CDR2 is FYNNEI. Trimming took 6 bases from V and 6 from J, leaving 17 bases between them. The CDR3 contains 14 residues. The CDR3 DNA follows: TGTGCCAGCAGGGCCGGACAGACAGGCGATGGCTACACCTTC. Encoded protein: CASRAGQTGDGYTF.

Here the CDR3 DNA reads TGTGCCAGCTCACCACTGGGGGCCAGTGGAAACACCATATATTTT. Translating gives CASSPLGASGNTIYF. The chain couples TRBV18 to TRBJ1-3, with a possible D match to TRBD1 (6 bases). Trimming pared 1 base from V and 3 bases from J, leaving 10 bases between. The germline V gene has CDR1 KGHSH and CDR2 LQKENI. CDR3 length equals 15 residues.

The chain joins TRBV9 to TRBJ2-2; TRBD2 matches 10 bases. Germline CDR1 reads SGDLS; CDR2 reads YYNGEE. The CDR3 spans 15 residues. V lost 2 bases and J lost 6; bases outside the gene matches: 4. The CDR3 is CASSVTGTSAGELFF. The DNA of the CDR3 is TGTGCCAGCAGCGTGACCGGGACTAGCGCCGGGGAGCTGTTTTTT.

The V call is TRBV6-6, the J call TRBJ1-2; D perhaps matches TRBD1 (5 bases). Germline V gives CDR1 MNHNY, CDR2 SVGAGI (reference sequence). V was shortened by 6 bases and J by 0 bases, with 8 bases between the two germline ends. This CDR3 region has 13 residues. CDR3 bases: TGTGCCAGCAGCAAGGGGTCTAACTATGGCTACACCTTC. Amino acid sequence: CASSKGSNYGYTF.

This chain uses TRBV10-1 with TRBJ2-1, with a possible D match to TRBD2 (5 bases). Per the germline V gene, CDR1 is WNHNN and CDR2 is SYGVQD (reference sequence). Deletions cut 7 bases from V and 8 bases from J, with 9 bases between. This CDR3 is built from 11 residues. The CDR3 nucleotides are TGCGCCAGCACCGGGGTATATGAGCAGTTCTTC. Protein product: CASTGVYEQFF.

The chain carries TRBV19 and TRBJ1-1; the match to TRBD1 covers 7 bases. The CDR3 runs 14 residues. From germline, CDR1 is LNHDA and CDR2 SQIVND (reference sequence). V gave up 2 bases and J gave up 5 bases; unmatched junction bases: 5. The CDR3 region has the DNA TGTGCCAGTAGTATAATGACAGGGAGGACTGAAGCTTTCTTT. Its translation is CASSIMTGRTEAFF.

The genes are TRBV5-1 and TRBJ2-7; 7 bases fit TRBD1. The CDR3 loop spans 13 amino acids. Germline CDR1 and CDR2: SGHRS and YFSETQ. Trimming at V came to 2 bases and at J to 4 bases, leaving 3 bases not matched to a gene. In DNA form, the CDR3 reads TGCGCCAGCAGCTTCAACAGGGGATACGAGCAGTACTTC. It codes for CASSFNRGYEQYF.

V and J are TRBV30 and TRBJ2-2; maybe TRBD2 (5 bases). The CDR3 runs 12 residues. In germline, CDR1 is GTSNPN, CDR2 SVGIG (reference sequence). Between the trimmed V and J ends, which lost 5 bases and 6 bases, there was a span of 10 bases. The CDR3 is CAWSSRPGELFF. As DNA, the CDR3 is TGTGCCTGGTCTAGCAGACCCGGGGAGCTGTTTTTT.

CDR3 sequence: CAISETSGGDLAGELFF. The CDR3 nucleotides are TGTGCCATCAGTGAAACTAGCGGGGGGGACCTCGCCGGGGAGCTGTTTTTT. The chain combines TRBV10-3 with TRBJ2-2, with TRBD2 matching over 13 bases. The germline V gene has CDR1 ENHRY and CDR2 SYGVKD. Trimming cost V 3 bases and J 6 bases; bases outside gene matches: 7. This CDR3 has 17 amino acids.

The J gene is TRBJ2-3, the V gene TRBV2; 10 bases line up with TRBD2. CDR1 is SNHLY and CDR2 is FYNNEI in the germline V gene. The CDR3 length is 16 residues. Trimming took 4 bases from V and 2 from J; bases not matched to a gene: 6. DNA for the CDR3: TGTGCCAGCAGTGGCGCTAGCGGGGGTCTCACAGATACGCAGTATTTT. Its protein product is CASSGASGGLTDTQYF.

V and J are TRBV24-1 and TRBJ1-4; D is ambiguous. The CDR3 has 14 residues. Trimming pared 9 bases from V and 0 bases from J, leaving 10 bases between. Germline V gene data show CDR1 as KGHDR and CDR2 as SFDVKD. Written as DNA, the CDR3 is TGTGCCACCTTTTACCGCGCAACTAATGAAAAACTGTTTTTT. This encodes CATFYRATNEKLFF.

The J gene is TRBJ1-2, the V gene TRBV3-1 (or the pseudogene TRBV3-2); tentatively, D is TRBD1 (6 bases). The CDR3 contains 13 residues. Trimming left V 6 bases short and J 6 bases short, with 14 bases between. Germline values: CDR1 LGHDT, CDR2 YNNKEL (reference sequence). The CDR3 sequence is CASSQTTGNGYTF. DNA for the CDR3: TGTGCCAGCAGTCAGACTACAGGGAATGGCTACACCTTC.

Here the CDR3 DNA reads TGTGCCAGCAGCTTGAGAGGGAATCAGCCCCAGCATTTT. It is translated as CASSLRGNQPQHF. This chain uses TRBV5-8 with TRBJ1-5; D unclear. The germline V gene has CDR1 SGHTS and CDR2 YDEGEE. This CDR3 region has 13 residues. V was cut by 1 base and J by 4 bases, with 6 bases left in between.

A word on this clone: The same CDR3 arises from other DNA sequences in this sample as well. The J gene is TRBJ2-5, the V gene TRBV3-1 (or the pseudogene TRBV3-2); D gene ambiguous. Trimming left V 2 bases short and J 5 bases short, with 3 bases between. This CDR3 is 11 amino acids long. Germline V lookup: CDR1 LGHDT, CDR2 YNNKEL (reference sequence). The CDR3 coding sequence is TGTGCCAGCAGCCAATCGGAGACCCAGTACTTC. Translation gives CASSQSETQYF.

This chain joins TRBV19 and TRBJ1-3; possibly TRBD1 for D (5 bases). The CDR3 length is 14 residues. The V gene's germline CDR1 is LNHDA and CDR2 SQIVND (reference sequence). The germline V and J ends were trimmed by 5 bases and 2 bases, with 10 bases remaining between them. This chain's CDR3 is CASSGAAPGNTIYF. CDR3 nucleotides: TGTGCCAGTAGTGGGGCAGCTCCTGGAAACACCATATATTTT.

The chain joins TRBV6-2 or TRBV6-3 to TRBJ2-5; D is perhaps TRBD2 (7 bases). Trimming left V 5 bases short and J 2 bases short, with 12 bases between. Germline lookup yields CDR1 MNHEY and CDR2 SVGEGT. This CDR3 has 14 residues. The CDR3 is CASSGGGRQETQYF. The CDR3, as DNA: TGTGCCAGCAGTGGCGGGGGCAGACAAGAGACCCAGTACTTC.